This TCR beta chain was captured by sequencing in a study of blood T cell repertoires in COVID-19. This clone was detected once. The junction shows a germline mismatch at one end, possibly a read error. Original data processing: Reference gene primer amplification yielded estimated nucleated cell counts. The method was immunoSEQ multiplex PCR; TCRdb's version includes in-frame clones alone and lacks a portion of them. V, J and clone size derive from that table, while D and trimming were established from the DNA sequence. This sample has some 64,000 clones, with approximately 70% found just once. This CDR3 region has 11 residues. CDR1 and CDR2 from the germline V gene are DFQATT and SNEGSKA (reference sequence).

The sequence was collected from a woman between 55 and 75 years old who had been exposed to COVID-19. The specimen sequenced was PBMCs or T cells enriched from blood (not recorded which). The chain recombines TRBV20-1 with TRBJ1-5, with a possible D match to TRBD1 (6 bases). Here the CDR3 DNA reads TGCAGTGCCAATAGGGCGGGGGCCCAACATTTT. It yields the protein CSANRAGAQHF.